Presented here are 10 T cell receptor beta chains from one specimen sequenced in a study of blood T cell repertoires in COVID-19. The assay was immunoSEQ multiplex PCR, and TCRdb's table has in-frame clones only and misses some. The table shows around 280,000 clones, with 90% occurring only once. The sequencing sample was made of PBMCs or T cells enriched from blood (not recorded which). These receptors were obtained from a woman aged 18-29 years with acute COVID-19.

V usage is TRBV28 and J usage is TRBJ2-2; TRBD2 matches 7 bases. The CDR3 contains 17 residues. Looked up from germline, CDR1 is MDHEN and CDR2 is SYDVKM. J lost 6 bases, V lost 3 bases, and 13 bases had no gene match. The CDR3 DNA reads TGTGCCAGCAGTTTCCCCAAAGGCGGGACTACCTCCGGGGAGCTGTTTTTT. Protein product: CASSFPKGGTTSGELFF.

The chain joins TRBV27 to TRBJ2-1; 13 bases map to TRBD2. The CDR3 spans 18 residues. Trimming removed 6 bases from V and 2 bases from J; junction bases left unmatched: 10. CDR1 and CDR2 (germline): MNHEY, SMNVEV (reference sequence). The chain's CDR3 is CASRSRLAGGWAYNEQFF. In nucleotides, the CDR3 is TGTGCCAGCAGATCCAGACTAGCGGGAGGTTGGGCCTACAATGAGCAGTTCTTC.

The CDR3 DNA follows: TGTGCCAGCAGCTTCGGGACAGGGTATCATGGCTACACCTTC. Amino acid sequence: CASSFGTGYHGYTF. The chain couples TRBV5-6 to TRBJ1-2, with 9 bases identical to TRBD1. The CDR3 spans 14 residues. V shed 2 bases, J shed 6 bases, and the junction held 5 bases outside the gene matches. CDR1 and CDR2 from the germline V gene are SGHDT and YYEEEE.

This clone has just one count. The chain uses TRBV7-6 and TRBJ2-3, with TRBD1 matching 7 bases. CDR3 length equals 15 residues. Unmatched junction bases numbered 5, after V lost 5 bases and J lost 0 bases. In germline, CDR1 is SGHVS, CDR2 FNYEAQ. DNA of the CDR3: TGTGCCAGCAGCCTAGGGACAGTTAGCACAGATACGCAGTATTTT. As protein: CASSLGTVSTDTQYF.

The table lists this clone with a few counts. The rearrangement links TRBV7-2 to TRBJ2-1, with D uncertain. V was pared by 2 bases and J by 4 bases, with 15 bases between. The CDR3 is made up of 16 amino acids. Germline values: CDR1 SGHTA, CDR2 FQGNSA. CDR3 nucleotides: TGTGCCAGCAGCTTAATGATGGCGACAACGTACAATGAGCAGTTCTTC. It specifies CASSLMMATTYNEQFF.

The genes are TRBV7-9 and TRBJ2-1; perhaps TRBD2 as D (6 bases). From germline, CDR1 is SEHNR and CDR2 FQNEAQ (reference sequence). The ends were cut back, 7 bases at V and 4 bases at J, with 14 bases in the middle. This CDR3 has 14 residues. The CDR3 DNA is TGTGCCAGCACCAAAGGAGGGCTTTACAATGAGCAGTTCTTC. Protein product: CASTKGGLYNEQFF.

This clone was recorded once. The J gene is TRBJ1-5, the V gene TRBV11-2; tentatively, D is TRBD1 (5 bases). The CDR3 spans 15 residues. Trimming shortened V by 0 bases and J by 6 bases, and 12 bases separated the two germline ends. Germline CDR1 and CDR2: SGHAT and FQNNGV. CDR3 sequence reads: CASSLDSGEAQPQHF. The CDR3 nucleotides read TGTGCCAGCAGCTTAGATTCGGGGGAGGCTCAGCCCCAGCATTTT. Based on the CDR3 plus reference TRBV11-2 and TRBJ1-5, the full variable domain is EAGVAQSPRYKIIEKRQSVAFWCNPISGHATLYWYQQILGQGPKLLIQFQNNGVVDDSQLPKDRFSAERLKGVDSTLKIQPAKLEDSAVYLCASSLDSGEAQPQHFGDGTRLSIL.

The genes are TRBV28 and TRBJ2-5; 8 nucleotides match TRBD1. The CDR3 is made up of 15 amino acids. Germline CDR1 reads MDHEN; CDR2 reads SYDVKM. The ends lost 5 bases at V and 2 bases at J; junction bases unmatched: 7. The CDR3 loop reads CASSPGQGIQETQYF. The CDR3 DNA reads as TGTGCCAGCAGTCCAGGACAGGGCATTCAAGAGACCCAGTACTTC. Full variable domain (outside the CDR3, taken from reference TRBV28 and TRBJ2-5): DVKVTQSSRYLVKRTGEKVFLECVQDMDHENMFWYRQDPGLGLRLIYFSYDVKMKEKGDIPEGYSVSREKKERFSLILESASTNQTSMYLCASSPGQGIQETQYFGPGTRLLVL.

J is TRBJ1-3 and V is TRBV4-3; 8 bases are shared with TRBD1. CDR3 size: 15 residues. Per germline, CDR1 LGHNA and CDR2 YSLEER. Trimming removed 3 bases from V and 3 bases from J; junction bases left unmatched: 4. CDR3: CASSHGQGFGNTIYF. CDR3 bases: TGCGCCAGCAGCCATGGACAGGGTTTTGGAAACACCATATATTTT.

The rearrangement links TRBV21-1 to TRBJ2-7; the table's D call of TRBD1 was not tested on the DNA. TRBV21-1 is listed as a pseudogene. The CDR3 totals 15 residues. The DNA for the CDR3 is TGTGCCAGCAGCAAAGTCACAGCCGGTGGCTGCGAGCAGTACTTC. Translation: CASSKVTAGGCEQYF.